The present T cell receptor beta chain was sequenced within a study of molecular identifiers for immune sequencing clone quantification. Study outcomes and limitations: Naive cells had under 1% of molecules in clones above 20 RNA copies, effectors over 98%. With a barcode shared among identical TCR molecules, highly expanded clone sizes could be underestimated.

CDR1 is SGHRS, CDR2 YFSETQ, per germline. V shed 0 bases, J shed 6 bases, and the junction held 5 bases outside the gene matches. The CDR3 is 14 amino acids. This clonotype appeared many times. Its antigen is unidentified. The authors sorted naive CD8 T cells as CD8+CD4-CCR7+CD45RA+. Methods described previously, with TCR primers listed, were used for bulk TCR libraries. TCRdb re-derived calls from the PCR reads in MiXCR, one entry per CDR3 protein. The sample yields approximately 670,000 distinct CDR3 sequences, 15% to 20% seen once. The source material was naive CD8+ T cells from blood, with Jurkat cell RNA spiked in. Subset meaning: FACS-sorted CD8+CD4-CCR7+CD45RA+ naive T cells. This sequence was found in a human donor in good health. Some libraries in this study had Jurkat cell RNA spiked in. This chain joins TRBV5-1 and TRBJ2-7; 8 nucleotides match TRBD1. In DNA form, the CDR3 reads TGCGCCAGCAGCTTGGGACAGGGGTTCTCCGAGCAGTACTTC. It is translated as CASSLGQGFSEQYF.